The entry below gives a single TCR beta chain sequence along with its context. Drawing of blood for sampling happened at baseline, at cycle 4 day 1, and at cycle 7 day 1. This sample is part of a study of OX40 agonist ivuxolimab in advanced cancers. Whole-study context: Every 2 weeks, patients got intravenous ivuxolimab at one of six dose levels (0.01-10 mg/kg). The mean age was around 56 years, ranging from roughly 23 to 79, with less than 90% of participants male. The eligibility criteria allowed prior anti-PD-1, anti-PD-L1 or anti-CTLA-4 therapy, and about 40% had some.

The CDR3 runs 15 residues. Germline values: CDR1 MDHEN, CDR2 SYDVKM. V shed 5 bases and J 4 bases; nucleotides not matched to a gene: 8. The method was immunoSEQ multiplex PCR; TCRdb's version includes in-frame clones alone and lacks a portion of them. Here the sample spans about 17,000 clones, just under 80% being singletons. The starting material was CD4+ or CD8+ T cells sorted from blood, obtained in a trial of the OX40 agonist ivuxolimab. The rearrangement uses TRBV28 and TRBJ1-5; 7 nucleotides match TRBD1. The sequence came from an adult with an advanced solid tumor such as melanoma, head and neck, liver or kidney cancer. The CDR3 spells CASSVTGTENQPQHF. The CDR3 DNA reads TGTGCCAGCAGTGTTACAGGGACAGAAAATCAGCCCCAGCATTTT.